These T cell receptor beta chains were read from a single sample in a study of cytomegalovirus exposure and HLA in healthy donors. Produced via immunoSEQ multiplex PCR; TCRdb's table is partial and in-frame only. The sample lists fewer than 200,000 clones; roughly 81% were seen once. Sample: PBMCs. Receptor source: a woman aged 18 to 35 in good health and CMV-seropositive. CDR3s include the opening cysteine and the closing phenylalanine or tryptophan. Expanded clones are given a class, and other clones once, few, many or no size at all.

CASSGARGAAGANVLTF | . | TRBV5-1
CASSDAGQEYEQYF | once | TRBV6-4
CASSQDDGHSSYNEQFF | . | TRBV4-2
CASGSRGGATNEKLFF | . | TRBV12-5
CASSQEAGTGYQPQHF | . | TRBV4-2
CASSLGVNTEAFF | . | TRBV5-1
CASRAAGRPLSPYF | . | TRBV2
CAITPEPLPQTEQFF | . | TRBV10-3
CASSPGTGIQAFF | . | TRBV6-4
CASSQGDSNQPQHF | . | TRBV14
CASRGQIRSDNSDCYTF | once | TRBV4-2
CAWIHRGSYGYTF | . | TRBV30
CASSYSRVSGNTIYF | . | TRBV6-6
CASSLGGGQGTDTQYF | . | TRBV13
CATSGLGGPVGELFF | . | TRBV15
CASSLRTSVSTDTQYF | . | TRBV5-1
CASSLGHPGSTEAFF | . | TRBV5-4
CASSPVGADQPQHF | . | TRBV11-2
CASSQESVVGTGGGGPPYEQYF | . | TRBV4-1
CASSILAGAYNEQFF | . | TRBV2
CASSPEAGVTGELFF | . | TRBV18
CASSLVQGENTIYF | . | TRBV7-9
CATSRDLGTNEKLFF | once | TRBV15